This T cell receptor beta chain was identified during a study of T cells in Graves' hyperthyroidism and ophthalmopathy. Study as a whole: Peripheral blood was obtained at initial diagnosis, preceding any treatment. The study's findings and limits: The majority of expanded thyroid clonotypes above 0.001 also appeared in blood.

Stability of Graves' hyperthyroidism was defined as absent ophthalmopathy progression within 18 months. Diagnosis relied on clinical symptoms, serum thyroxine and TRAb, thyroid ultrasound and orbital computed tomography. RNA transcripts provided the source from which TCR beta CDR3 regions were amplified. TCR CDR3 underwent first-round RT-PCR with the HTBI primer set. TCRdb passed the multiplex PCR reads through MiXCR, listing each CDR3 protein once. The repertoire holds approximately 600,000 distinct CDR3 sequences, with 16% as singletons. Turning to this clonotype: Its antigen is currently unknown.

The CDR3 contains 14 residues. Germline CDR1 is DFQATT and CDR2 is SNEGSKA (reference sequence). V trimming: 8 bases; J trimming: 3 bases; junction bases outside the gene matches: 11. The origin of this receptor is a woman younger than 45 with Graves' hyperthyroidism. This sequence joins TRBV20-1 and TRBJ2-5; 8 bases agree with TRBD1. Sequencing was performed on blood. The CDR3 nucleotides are TGCAGTTCCCGGACAGGGTCAGTGGAAGAGACCCAGTACTTC. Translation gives CSSRTGSVEETQYF.